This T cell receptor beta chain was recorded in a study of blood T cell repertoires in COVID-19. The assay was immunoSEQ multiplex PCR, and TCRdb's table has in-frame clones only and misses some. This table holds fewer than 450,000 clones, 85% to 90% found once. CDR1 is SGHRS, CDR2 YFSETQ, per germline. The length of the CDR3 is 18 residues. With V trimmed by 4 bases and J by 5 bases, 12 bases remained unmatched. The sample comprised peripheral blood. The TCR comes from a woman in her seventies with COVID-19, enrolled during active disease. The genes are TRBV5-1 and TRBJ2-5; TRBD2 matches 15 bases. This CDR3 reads CASSPGTSGGPRIETQYF. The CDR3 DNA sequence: TGCGCCAGCAGCCCCGGGACTAGCGGGGGGCCTCGAATTGAGACCCAGTACTTC.